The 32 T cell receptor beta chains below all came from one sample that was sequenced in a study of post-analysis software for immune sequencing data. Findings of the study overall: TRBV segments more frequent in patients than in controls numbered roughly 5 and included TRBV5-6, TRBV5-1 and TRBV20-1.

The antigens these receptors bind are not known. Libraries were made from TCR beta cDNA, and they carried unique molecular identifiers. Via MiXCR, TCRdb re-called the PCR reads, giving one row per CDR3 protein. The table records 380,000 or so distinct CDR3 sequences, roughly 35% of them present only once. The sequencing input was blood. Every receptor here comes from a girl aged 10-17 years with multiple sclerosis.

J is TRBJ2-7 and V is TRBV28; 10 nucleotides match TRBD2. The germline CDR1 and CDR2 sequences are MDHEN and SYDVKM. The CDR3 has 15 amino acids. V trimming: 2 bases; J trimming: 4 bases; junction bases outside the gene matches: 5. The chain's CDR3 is CASSLGTSAFYEQYF. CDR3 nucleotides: TGTGCCAGCAGTTTAGGGACTAGCGCGTTTTACGAGCAGTACTTC.

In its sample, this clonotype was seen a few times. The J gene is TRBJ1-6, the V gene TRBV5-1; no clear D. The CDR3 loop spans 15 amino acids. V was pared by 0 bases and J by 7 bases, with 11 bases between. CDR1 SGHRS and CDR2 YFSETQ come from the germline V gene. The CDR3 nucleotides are TGCGCCAGCAGCTTGGAGGGCGCTAGGAATTCACCCCTCCACTTT. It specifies CASSLEGARNSPLHF.

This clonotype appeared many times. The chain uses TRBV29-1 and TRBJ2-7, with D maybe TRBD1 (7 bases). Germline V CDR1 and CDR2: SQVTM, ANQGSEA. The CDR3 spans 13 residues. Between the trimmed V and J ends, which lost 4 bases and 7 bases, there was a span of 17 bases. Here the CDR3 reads CSVVRQGGWEQYF. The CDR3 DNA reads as TGCAGCGTTGTGCGGCAGGGGGGCTGGGAGCAGTACTTC.

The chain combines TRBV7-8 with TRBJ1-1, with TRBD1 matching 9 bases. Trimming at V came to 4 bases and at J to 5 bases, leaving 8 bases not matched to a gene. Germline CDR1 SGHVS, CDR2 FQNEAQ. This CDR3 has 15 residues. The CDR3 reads CASSSTGGRETEAFF. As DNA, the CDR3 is TGTGCCAGCAGCTCAACAGGGGGCCGAGAAACTGAAGCTTTCTTT.

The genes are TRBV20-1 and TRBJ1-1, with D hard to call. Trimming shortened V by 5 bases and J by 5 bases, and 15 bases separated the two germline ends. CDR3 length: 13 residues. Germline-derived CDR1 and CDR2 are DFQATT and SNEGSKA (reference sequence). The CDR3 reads CSARPRVATEAFF. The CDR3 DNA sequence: TGCAGTGCTCGGCCGCGGGTCGCGACTGAAGCTTTCTTT.

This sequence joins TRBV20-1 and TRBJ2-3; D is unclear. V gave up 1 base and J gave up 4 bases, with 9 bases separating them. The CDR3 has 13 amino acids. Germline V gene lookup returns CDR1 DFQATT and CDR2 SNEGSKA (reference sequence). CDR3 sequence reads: CSARGEVADTQYF. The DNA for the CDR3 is TGCAGTGCTAGAGGGGAAGTGGCAGATACGCAGTATTTT.

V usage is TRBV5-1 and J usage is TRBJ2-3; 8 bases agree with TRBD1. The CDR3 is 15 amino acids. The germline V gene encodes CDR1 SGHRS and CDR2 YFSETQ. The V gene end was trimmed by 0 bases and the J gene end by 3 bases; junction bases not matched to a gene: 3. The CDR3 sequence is CASSLGQGATDTQYF. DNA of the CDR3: TGCGCCAGCAGCTTGGGTCAGGGGGCTACAGATACGCAGTATTTT.

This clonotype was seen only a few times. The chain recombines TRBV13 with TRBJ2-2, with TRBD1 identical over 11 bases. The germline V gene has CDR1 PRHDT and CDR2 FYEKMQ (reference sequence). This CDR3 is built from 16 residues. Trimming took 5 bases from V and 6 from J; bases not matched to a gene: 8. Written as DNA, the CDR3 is TGTGCCAGCAGCACCGGGGGACAGGGGGATGCCGGGGAGCTGTTTTTT. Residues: CASSTGGQGDAGELFF.

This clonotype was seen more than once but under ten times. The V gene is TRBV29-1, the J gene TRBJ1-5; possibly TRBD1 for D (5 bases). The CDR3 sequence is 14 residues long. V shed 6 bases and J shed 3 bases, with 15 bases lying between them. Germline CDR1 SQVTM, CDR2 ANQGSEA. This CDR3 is CSVFLQGSNQPQHF. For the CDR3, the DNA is TGCAGCGTCTTCTTGCAGGGTTCCAATCAGCCCCAGCATTTT.

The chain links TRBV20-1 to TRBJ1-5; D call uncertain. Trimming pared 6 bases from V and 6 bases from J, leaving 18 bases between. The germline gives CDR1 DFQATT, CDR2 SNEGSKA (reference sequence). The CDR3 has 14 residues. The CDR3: CSAIEGIGTQPQHF. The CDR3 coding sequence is TGCAGTGCAATAGAGGGAATAGGAACTCAGCCCCAGCATTTT.

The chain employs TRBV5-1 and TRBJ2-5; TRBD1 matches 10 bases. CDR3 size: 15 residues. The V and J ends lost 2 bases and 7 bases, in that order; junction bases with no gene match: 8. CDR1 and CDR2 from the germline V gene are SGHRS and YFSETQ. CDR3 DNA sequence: TGCGCCAGCAGCTTCGGACAGGGGGGATTCGGGACCCAGTACTTC. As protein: CASSFGQGGFGTQYF.

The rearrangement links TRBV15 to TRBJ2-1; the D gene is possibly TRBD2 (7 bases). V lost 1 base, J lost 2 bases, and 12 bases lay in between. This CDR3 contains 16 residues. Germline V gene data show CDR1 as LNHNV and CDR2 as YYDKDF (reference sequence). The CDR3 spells CATSRGSGGAYNEQFF. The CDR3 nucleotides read TGTGCCACCAGCAGAGGGTCGGGGGGCGCCTACAATGAGCAGTTCTTC.

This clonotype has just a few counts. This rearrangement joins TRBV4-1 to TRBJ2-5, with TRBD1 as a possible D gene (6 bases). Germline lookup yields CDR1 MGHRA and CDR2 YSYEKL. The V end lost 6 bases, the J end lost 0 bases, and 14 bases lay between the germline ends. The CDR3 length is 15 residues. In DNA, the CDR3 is TGCGCCAGCAGTCGAGTGCAGGGGAACCAAGAGACCCAGTACTTC. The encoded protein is CASSRVQGNQETQYF.

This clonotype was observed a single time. The CDR3 sequence is CSAHDRGRGNEQFF. As DNA, the CDR3 is TGCAGTGCTCATGACAGGGGGCGGGGGAATGAGCAGTTCTTC. The chain has TRBV20-1 and TRBJ2-1; 10 positions match TRBD1. The J segment lost 7 bases and the V segment lost 5 bases, leaving 8 bases of the junction unmatched. There are 14 residues in the CDR3. Germline CDR1 is DFQATT and CDR2 is SNEGSKA (reference sequence).

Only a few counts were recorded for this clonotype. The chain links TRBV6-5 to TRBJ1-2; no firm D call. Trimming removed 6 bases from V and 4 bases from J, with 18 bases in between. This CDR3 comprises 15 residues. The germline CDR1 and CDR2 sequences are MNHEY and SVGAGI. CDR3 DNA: TGTGCCAGCAGAGACTTAACCGGACGGTTCTATGGCTACACCTTC. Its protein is CASRDLTGRFYGYTF.

CDR3 DNA sequence: TGTGCCAGCAGCCCCAGGGACAGACGGGCACACAATGAGCAGTTCTTC. This encodes CASSPRDRRAHNEQFF. The chain employs TRBV11-1 and TRBJ2-1; 7 nucleotides align to TRBD1. The germline CDR1 and CDR2 sequences are SGHAT and FQDESV (reference sequence). Trimming at V came to 5 bases and at J to 5 bases, leaving 12 bases not matched to a gene. The CDR3 extends over 16 amino acids.

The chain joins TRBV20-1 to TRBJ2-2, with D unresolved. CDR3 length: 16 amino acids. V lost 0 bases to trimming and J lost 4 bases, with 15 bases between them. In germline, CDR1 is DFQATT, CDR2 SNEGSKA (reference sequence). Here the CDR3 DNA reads TGCAGTGCTAGAGATCTGAAAGGAATTAGCACCGGGGAGCTGTTTTTT. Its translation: CSARDLKGISTGELFF.

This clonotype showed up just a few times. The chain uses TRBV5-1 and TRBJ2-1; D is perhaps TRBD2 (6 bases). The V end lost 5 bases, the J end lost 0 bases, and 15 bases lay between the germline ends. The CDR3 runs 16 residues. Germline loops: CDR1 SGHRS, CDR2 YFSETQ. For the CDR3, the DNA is TGCGCCAGCAGTTTCGAACCGGGGGTCTCCTACAATGAGCAGTTCTTC. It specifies CASSFEPGVSYNEQFF.

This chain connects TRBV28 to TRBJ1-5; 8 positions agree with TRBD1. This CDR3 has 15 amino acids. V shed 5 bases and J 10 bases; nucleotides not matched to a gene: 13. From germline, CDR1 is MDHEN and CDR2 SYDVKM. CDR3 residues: CASSRPRTGFQPQHF. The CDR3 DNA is TGTGCCAGCAGTCGACCCCGGACAGGGTTCCAACCCCAGCATTTT.

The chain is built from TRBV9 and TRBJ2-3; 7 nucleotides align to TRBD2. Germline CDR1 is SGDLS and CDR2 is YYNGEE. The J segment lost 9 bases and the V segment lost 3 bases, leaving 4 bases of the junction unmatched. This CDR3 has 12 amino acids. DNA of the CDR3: TGTGCCAGCAGCGCCGAGGGAGGGACGCAGTATTTT. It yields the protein CASSAEGGTQYF.

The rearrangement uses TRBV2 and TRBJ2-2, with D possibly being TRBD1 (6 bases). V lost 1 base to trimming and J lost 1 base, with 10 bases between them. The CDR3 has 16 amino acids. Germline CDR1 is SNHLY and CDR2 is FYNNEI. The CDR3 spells CASSEEGRGNTGELFF. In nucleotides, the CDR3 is TGTGCCAGCAGTGAAGAGGGCAGGGGGAACACCGGGGAGCTGTTTTTT. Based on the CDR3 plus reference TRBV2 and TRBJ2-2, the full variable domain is EPEVTQTPSHQVTQMGQEVILRCVPISNHLYFYWYRQILGQKVEFLVSFYNNEISEKSEIFDDQFSVERPDGSNFTLKIRSTKLEDSAMYFCASSEEGRGNTGELFFGEGSRLTVL.

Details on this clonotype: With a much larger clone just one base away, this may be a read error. The CDR3 sequence is CSASSGRAFYGQFF. As DNA, the CDR3 is TGCAGTGCTAGCTCGGGACGGGCTTTCTATGGGCAGTTCTTC. This chain joins TRBV20-1 and TRBJ2-1; possibly TRBD1 or TRBD2 for D (5 bases each). Trimming stripped 3 bases from V and 12 bases from J, with 21 bases between. The CDR3 is made up of 14 amino acids. Germline lookup yields CDR1 DFQATT and CDR2 SNEGSKA (reference sequence).

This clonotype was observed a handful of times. The CDR3 nucleotides read TGTGCCAGCAGCTTAGCGCGGAGGACAGAGAGCTCCTACGAGCAGTACTTC. Translation: CASSLARRTESSYEQYF. The chain has TRBV7-8 and TRBJ2-7; D is possibly TRBD1 (6 bases). Trimming took 0 bases from V and 0 from J, leaving 15 bases between them. CDR3 length: 17 amino acids. In germline, CDR1 is SGHVS, CDR2 FQNEAQ. Variable domain in full (rest from reference TRBV7-8 and TRBJ2-7): GAGVSQSPRYKVAKRGQDVALRCDPISGHVSLFWYQQALGQGPEFLTYFQNEAQLDKSGLPSDRFFAERPEGSVSTLKIQRTQQEDSAVYLCASSLARRTESSYEQYFGPGTRLTVT.

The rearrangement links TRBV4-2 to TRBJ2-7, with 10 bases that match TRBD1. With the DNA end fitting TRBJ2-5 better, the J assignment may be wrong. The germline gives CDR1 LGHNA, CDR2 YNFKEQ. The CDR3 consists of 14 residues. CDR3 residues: CASSQRTGGETQYF. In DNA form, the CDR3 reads TGTGCCAGCAGCCAACGGACAGGGGGTGAGACCCAGTACTTC.

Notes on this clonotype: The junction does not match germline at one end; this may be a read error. CDR3 amino acids: CASSLGGDRHTQQCF. The CDR3 DNA sequence: TGTGCCAGCAGCTTAGGAGGGGACAGACATACACAGCAGTGCTTC. The chain recombines TRBV7-6 with TRBJ2-1; TRBD1 agrees at 7 bases. This CDR3 contains 15 residues. CDR1 and CDR2 (germline): SGHVS, FNYEAQ. Filled out from reference TRBV7-6 and TRBJ2-1, the complete variable domain reads GAGVSQSPRYKVTKRGQDVALRCDPISGHVSLYWYRQALGQGPEFLTYFNYEAQQDKSGLPNDRFSAERPEGSISTLTIQRTEQRDSAMYRCASSLGGDRHTQQCFGPGTRLTVL.

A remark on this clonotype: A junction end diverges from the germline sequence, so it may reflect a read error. In DNA form, the CDR3 reads TGTGCCAGCAGCATAAACAGGGGCAACCAGCCCCAGCATTTT. Amino acid sequence: CASSINRGNQPQHF. V usage is TRBV11-2 and J usage is TRBJ1-5; 7 nucleotides match TRBD1. This CDR3 region has 14 residues. The germline V gene encodes CDR1 SGHAT and CDR2 FQNNGV.

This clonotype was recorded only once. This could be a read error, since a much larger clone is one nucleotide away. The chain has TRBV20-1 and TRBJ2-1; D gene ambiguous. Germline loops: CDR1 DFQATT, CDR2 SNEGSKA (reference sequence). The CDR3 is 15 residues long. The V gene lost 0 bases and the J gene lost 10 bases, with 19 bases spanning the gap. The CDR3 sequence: CSARDHETYPYEQFF. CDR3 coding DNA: TGCAGTGCTAGAGATCATGAAACGTACCCTTACGAGCAGTTCTTC.

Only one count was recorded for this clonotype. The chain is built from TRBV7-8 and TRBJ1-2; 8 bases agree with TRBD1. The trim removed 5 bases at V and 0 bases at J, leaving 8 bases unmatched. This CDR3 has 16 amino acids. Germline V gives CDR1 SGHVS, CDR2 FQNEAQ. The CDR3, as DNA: TGTGCCAGCAGCACCTGGGGACAGGCGGCTAACTATGGCTACACCTTC. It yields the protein CASSTWGQAANYGYTF.

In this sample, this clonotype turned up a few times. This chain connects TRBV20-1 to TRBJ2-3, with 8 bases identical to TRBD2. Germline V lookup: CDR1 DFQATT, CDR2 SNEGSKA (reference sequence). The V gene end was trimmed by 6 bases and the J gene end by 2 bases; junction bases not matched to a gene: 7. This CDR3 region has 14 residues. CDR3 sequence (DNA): TGCAGTGCCCGGAGCGGGGGAGCCACAGATACGCAGTATTTT. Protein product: CSARSGGATDTQYF.

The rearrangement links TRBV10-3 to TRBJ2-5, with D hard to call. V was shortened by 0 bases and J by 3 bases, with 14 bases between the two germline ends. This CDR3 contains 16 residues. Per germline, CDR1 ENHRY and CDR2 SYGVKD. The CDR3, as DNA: TGTGCCATCAGTGAGTCAGTACCCCTGGGGAAAGAGACCCAGTACTTC. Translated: CAISESVPLGKETQYF.

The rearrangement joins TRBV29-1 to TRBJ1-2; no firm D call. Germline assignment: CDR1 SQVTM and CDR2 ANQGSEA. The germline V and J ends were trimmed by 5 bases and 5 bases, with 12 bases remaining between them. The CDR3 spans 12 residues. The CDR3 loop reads CSVRGAGYGYTF. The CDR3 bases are TGCAGCGTTCGGGGAGCTGGGTATGGCTACACCTTC.

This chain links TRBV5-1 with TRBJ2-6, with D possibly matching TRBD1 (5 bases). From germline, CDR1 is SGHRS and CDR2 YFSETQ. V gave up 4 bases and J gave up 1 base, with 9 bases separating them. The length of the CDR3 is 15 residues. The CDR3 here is CASSPDISGANVLTF. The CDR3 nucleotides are TGCGCCAGCAGCCCGGACATTTCTGGGGCCAACGTCCTGACTTTC.